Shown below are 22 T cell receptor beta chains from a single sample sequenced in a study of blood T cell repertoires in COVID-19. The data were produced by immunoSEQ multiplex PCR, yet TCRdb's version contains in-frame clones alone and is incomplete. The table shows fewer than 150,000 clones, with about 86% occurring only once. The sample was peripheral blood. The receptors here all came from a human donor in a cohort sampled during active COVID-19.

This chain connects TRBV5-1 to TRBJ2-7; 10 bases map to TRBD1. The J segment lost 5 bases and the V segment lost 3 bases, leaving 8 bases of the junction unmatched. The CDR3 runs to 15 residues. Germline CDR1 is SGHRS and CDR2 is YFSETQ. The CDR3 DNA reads TGCGCCAGCAGCTGGATGGGACAGGGGAGAGACGAGCAGTACTTC. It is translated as CASSWMGQGRDEQYF.

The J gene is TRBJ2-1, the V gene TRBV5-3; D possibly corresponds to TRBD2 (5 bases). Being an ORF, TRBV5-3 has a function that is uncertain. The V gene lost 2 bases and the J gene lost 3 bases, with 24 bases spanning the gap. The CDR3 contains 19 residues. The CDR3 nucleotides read TGTGCCAGAAGCTTTCTCTTATCCCTCCGGGGTGATATCTACAATGAGCAGTTCTTC. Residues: CARSFLLSLRGDIYNEQFF.

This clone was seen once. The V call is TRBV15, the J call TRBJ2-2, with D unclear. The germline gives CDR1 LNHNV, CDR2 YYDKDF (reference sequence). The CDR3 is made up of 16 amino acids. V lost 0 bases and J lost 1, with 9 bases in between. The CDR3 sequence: CATSREARLNTGELFF. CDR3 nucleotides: TGTGCCACCAGCAGAGAGGCCAGACTGAACACCGGGGAGCTGTTTTTT. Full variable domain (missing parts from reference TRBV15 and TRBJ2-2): DAMVIQNPRYQVTQFGKPVTLSCSQTLNHNVMYWYQQKSSQAPKLLFHYYDKDFNNEADTPDNFQSRRPNTSFCFLDIRSPGLGDTAMYLCATSREARLNTGELFFGEGSRLTVL.

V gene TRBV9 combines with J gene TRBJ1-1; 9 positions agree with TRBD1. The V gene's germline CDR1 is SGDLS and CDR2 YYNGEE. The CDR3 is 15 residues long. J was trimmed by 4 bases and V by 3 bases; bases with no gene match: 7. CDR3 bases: TGTGCCAGCAGCGCGGTCACAGGGGGCTTCACTGAAGCTTTCTTT. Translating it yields CASSAVTGGFTEAFF.

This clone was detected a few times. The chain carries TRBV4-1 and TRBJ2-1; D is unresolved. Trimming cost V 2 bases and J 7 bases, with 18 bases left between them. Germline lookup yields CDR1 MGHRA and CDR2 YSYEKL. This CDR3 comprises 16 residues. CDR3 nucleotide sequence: TGCGCCAGCAGCCAACTCCCCCTGATCTTCGGGAATGAGCAGTTCTTC. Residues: CASSQLPLIFGNEQFF.

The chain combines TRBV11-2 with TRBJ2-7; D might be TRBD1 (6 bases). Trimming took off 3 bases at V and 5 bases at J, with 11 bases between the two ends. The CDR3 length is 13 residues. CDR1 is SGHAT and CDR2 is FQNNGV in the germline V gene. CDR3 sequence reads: CASSFYGGNEQYF. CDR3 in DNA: TGTGCCAGCAGCTTTTATGGGGGCAACGAGCAGTACTTC.

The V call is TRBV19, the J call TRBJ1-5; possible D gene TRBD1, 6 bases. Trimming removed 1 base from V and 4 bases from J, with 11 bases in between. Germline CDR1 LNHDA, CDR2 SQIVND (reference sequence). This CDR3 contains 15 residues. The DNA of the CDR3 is TGTGCCAGTAGTATAGGAGGGAGGGGGAATCAGCCCCAGCATTTT. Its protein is CASSIGGRGNQPQHF.

In nucleotides, the CDR3 is TGTGCCAGCAGCACCGTAGGCGGGACAGGGAACACTGAAGCTTTCTTT. Its protein is CASSTVGGTGNTEAFF. The chain couples TRBV5-5 to TRBJ1-1; the match to TRBD1 covers 8 bases. The CDR3 extends over 16 amino acids. Germline V lookup: CDR1 SGHKS, CDR2 YYEKEE (reference sequence). V was pared by 4 bases and J by 1 base, with 9 bases of the junction left unmatched.

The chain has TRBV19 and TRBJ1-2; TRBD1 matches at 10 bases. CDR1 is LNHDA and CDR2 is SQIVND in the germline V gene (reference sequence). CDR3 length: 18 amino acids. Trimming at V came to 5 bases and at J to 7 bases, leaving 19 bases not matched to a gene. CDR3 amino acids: CASSSSRGDRGRRFGYTF. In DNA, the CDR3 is TGTGCCAGTAGTTCCTCCCGGGGTGACAGGGGGCGGCGATTTGGCTACACCTTC.

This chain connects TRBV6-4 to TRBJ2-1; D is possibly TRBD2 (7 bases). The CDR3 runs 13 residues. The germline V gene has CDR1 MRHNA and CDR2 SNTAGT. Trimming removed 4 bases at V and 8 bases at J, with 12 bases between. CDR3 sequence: CASSGGGRDEQFF. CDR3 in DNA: TGTGCCAGCAGTGGGGGGGGCCGGGATGAGCAGTTCTTC.

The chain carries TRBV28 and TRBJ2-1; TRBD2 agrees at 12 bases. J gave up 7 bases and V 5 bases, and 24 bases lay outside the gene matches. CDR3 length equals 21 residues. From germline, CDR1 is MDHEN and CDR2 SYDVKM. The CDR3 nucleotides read TGTGCCAGCAGTCCAATACCAAAGTCCCTAGCGGGGGGGGGTTTTGGGAATGAGCAGTTCTTC. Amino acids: CASSPIPKSLAGGGFGNEQFF.

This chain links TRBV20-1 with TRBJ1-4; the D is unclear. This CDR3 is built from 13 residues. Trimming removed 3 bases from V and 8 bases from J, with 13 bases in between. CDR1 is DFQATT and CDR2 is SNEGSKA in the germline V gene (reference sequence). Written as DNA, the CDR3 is TGCAGTGCTAGTATGGCGGGTTCGGAAAAACTGTTTTTT. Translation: CSASMAGSEKLFF.

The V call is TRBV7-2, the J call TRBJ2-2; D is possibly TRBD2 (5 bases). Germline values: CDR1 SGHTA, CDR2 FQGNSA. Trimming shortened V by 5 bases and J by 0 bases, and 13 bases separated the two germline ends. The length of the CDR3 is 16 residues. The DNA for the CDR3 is TGTGCCAGCAGCCCCGGGAACAAGCCGAACACCGGGGAGCTGTTTTTT. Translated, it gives CASSPGNKPNTGELFF.

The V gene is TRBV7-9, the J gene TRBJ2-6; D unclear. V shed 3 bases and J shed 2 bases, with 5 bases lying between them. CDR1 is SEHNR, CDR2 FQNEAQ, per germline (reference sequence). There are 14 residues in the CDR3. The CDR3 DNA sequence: TGTGCCAGCAGCTTCGGTGCTGGGGCCAACGTCCTGACTTTC. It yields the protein CASSFGAGANVLTF.

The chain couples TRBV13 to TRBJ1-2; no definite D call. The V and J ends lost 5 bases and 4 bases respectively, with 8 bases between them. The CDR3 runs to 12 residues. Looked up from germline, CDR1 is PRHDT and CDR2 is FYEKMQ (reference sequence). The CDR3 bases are TGTGCCAGCAGCAGTCGGGGCTATGGCTACACCTTC. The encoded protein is CASSSRGYGYTF.

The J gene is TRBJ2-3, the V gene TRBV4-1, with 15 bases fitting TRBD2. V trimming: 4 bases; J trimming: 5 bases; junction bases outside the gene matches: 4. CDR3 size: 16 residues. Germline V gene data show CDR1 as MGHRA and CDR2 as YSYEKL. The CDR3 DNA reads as TGCGCCAGCAGCCCCGGACTAGCGGGGGGGGGAGATACGCAGTATTTT. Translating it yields CASSPGLAGGGDTQYF.

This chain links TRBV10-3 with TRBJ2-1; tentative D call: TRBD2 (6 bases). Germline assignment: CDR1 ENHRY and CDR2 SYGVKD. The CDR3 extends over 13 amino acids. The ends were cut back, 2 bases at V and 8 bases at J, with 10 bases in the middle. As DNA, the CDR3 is TGTGCCATCAGTGAGGCCAGGGAGGATGAGCAGTTCTTC. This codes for CAISEAREDEQFF.

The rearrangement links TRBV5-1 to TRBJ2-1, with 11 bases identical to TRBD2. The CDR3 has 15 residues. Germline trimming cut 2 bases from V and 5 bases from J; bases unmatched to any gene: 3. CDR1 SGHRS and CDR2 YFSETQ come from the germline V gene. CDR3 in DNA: TGCGCCAGCAGCTTTAGCGGGGGGGCTAACAATGAGCAGTTCTTC. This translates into CASSFSGGANNEQFF. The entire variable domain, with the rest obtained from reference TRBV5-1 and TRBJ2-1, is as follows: KAGVTQTPRYLIKTRGQQVTLSCSPISGHRSVSWYQQTPGQGLQFLFEYFSETQRNKGNFPGRFSGRQFSNSRSEMNVSTLELGDSALYLCASSFSGGANNEQFFGPGTRLTVL.

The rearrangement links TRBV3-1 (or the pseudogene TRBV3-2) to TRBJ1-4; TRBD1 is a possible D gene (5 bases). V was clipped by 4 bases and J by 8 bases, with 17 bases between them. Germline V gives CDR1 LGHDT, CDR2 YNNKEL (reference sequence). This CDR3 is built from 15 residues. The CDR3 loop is CASSPWGGSDEKLFF. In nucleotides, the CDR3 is TGTGCCAGCAGCCCCTGGGGCGGTTCGGACGAAAAACTGTTTTTT.

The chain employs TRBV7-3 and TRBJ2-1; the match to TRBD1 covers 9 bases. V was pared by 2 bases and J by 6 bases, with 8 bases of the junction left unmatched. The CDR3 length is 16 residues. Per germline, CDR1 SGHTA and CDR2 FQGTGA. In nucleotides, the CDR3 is TGTGCCAGCAGCTTATTCGTGACAGGGGGATCCAATGAGCAGTTCTTC. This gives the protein CASSLFVTGGSNEQFF.

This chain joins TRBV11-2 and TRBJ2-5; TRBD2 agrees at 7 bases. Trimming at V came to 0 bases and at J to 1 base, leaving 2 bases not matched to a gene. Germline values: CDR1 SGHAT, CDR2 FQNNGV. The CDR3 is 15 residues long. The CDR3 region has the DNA TGTGCCAGCAGCTTAGATGGACTAGTCCAAGAGACCCAGTACTTC. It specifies CASSLDGLVQETQYF.

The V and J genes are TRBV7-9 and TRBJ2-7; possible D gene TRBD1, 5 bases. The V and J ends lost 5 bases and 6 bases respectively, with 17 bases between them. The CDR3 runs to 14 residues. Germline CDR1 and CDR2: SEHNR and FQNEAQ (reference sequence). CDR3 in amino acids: CASSPPPTGAEQYF. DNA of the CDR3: TGTGCCAGCAGCCCGCCCCCCACAGGAGCCGAGCAGTACTTC. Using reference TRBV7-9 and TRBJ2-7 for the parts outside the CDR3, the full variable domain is DTGVSQNPRHKITKRGQNVTFRCDPISEHNRLYWYRQTLGQGPEFLTYFQNEAQLEKSRLLSDRFSAERPKGSFSTLEIQRTEQGDSAMYLCASSPPPTGAEQYFGPGTRLTVT.